The 30 T cell receptor beta chains below all came from one sample that was sequenced in a study of tissue T cells after allogeneic stem cell transplantation. TCRdb's table, derived via immunoSEQ multiplex PCR, lists solely in-frame clones and lacks some. Among 6,300 or so clones listed, approximately 70% were seen once. The starting material was tissue from the rectum, obtained at autopsy. The receptors here all came from a woman aged 18 to 55 with breast cancer.

The V and J genes are TRBV5-1 and TRBJ1-1; D ambiguous. In germline, CDR1 is SGHRS, CDR2 YFSETQ. CDR3 size: 14 residues. V was pared by 0 bases and J by 9 bases, with 15 bases between. The CDR3 is CASSLENEPLKAFF. CDR3 DNA sequence: TGCGCCAGCAGCTTGGAAAATGAACCGTTGAAAGCTTTCTTT.

This chain uses TRBV2 with TRBJ2-7; a possible D gene is TRBD1 (5 bases). The CDR3 is 12 residues long. Deletions cut 6 bases from V and 4 bases from J, with 10 bases between. Germline-derived CDR1 and CDR2 are SNHLY and FYNNEI. The CDR3 DNA is TGTGCCAGCAGCACTGACAGTTACGAGCAGTACTTC. This codes for CASSTDSYEQYF.

This clone was picked up one time. The gene calls are TRBV4-3 and TRBJ2-3, with 10 bases that match TRBD2. With 4 bases clipped from V and 3 bases from J, the junction kept 13 bases outside the gene matches. The CDR3 runs to 18 residues. From germline, CDR1 is LGHNA and CDR2 YSLEER. Here the CDR3 reads CASSLNPSGREGTDTQYF. CDR3 coding DNA: TGCGCCAGCAGCCTCAATCCTAGCGGGAGAGAGGGGACAGATACGCAGTATTTT.

V and J are TRBV20-1 and TRBJ2-5, with D uncertain. Germline V gene sequence: CDR1 DFQATT, CDR2 SNEGSKA (reference sequence). Trimming pared 6 bases from V and 3 bases from J, leaving 5 bases between. This CDR3 is 10 amino acids long. The CDR3 nucleotides are TGCAGTGCGGATAAAGAGACCCAGTACTTC. It translates to CSADKETQYF.

The rearrangement uses TRBV7-2 and TRBJ2-5; 8 bases are shared with TRBD2. The CDR3 is 14 amino acids. After removal of 8 bases from V and 5 bases from J, the junction contained 10 bases not matched to a gene. Germline V gene data show CDR1 as SGHTA and CDR2 as FQGNSA. CDR3 bases: TGTGCCAGCGGGGAAAGCGGGAGTATCGAGACCCAGTACTTC. It codes for CASGESGSIETQYF.

The genes are TRBV27 and TRBJ1-5, with TRBD1 matching 7 bases. The CDR3 totals 15 residues. CDR1 is MNHEY and CDR2 is SMNVEV in the germline V gene (reference sequence). V was clipped by 5 bases and J by 3 bases; unmatched bases: 7. The CDR3 loop reads CASSPLGTDNQPQHF. The CDR3 region has the DNA TGTGCCAGCAGTCCCCTCGGGACAGACAATCAGCCCCAGCATTTT.

V gene TRBV7-2 combines with J gene TRBJ1-6; D call uncertain. Germline CDR1 reads SGHTA; CDR2 reads FQGNSA. The CDR3 is 14 amino acids. Trimming removed 1 base from V and 6 bases from J, with 7 bases in between. Written as DNA, the CDR3 is TGTGCCAGCAGCTTAGAGGGCTCTAATTCACCCCTCCACTTT. It specifies CASSLEGSNSPLHF.

The chain combines TRBV19 with TRBJ1-2, with D hard to call. CDR1 is LNHDA, CDR2 SQIVND, per germline (reference sequence). The CDR3 sequence is 10 residues long. Trimming stripped 10 bases from V and 8 bases from J, with 11 bases between. CDR3 loop: CATRTLGYTF. The CDR3 bases are TGTGCCACAAGAACACTGGGCTACACCTTC.

The V gene is TRBV24-1, the J gene TRBJ2-3; D is perhaps TRBD1 (6 bases). V shed 4 bases and J shed 0 bases, with 10 bases lying between them. The CDR3 has 15 residues. Per the germline V gene, CDR1 is KGHDR and CDR2 is SFDVKD. The CDR3 DNA is TGTGCCACCAGTGAACAAACAGGGAGCACAGATACGCAGTATTTT. It yields the protein CATSEQTGSTDTQYF.

This chain links TRBV3-1 (or the pseudogene TRBV3-2) with TRBJ2-7; D perhaps matches TRBD2 (6 bases). The V and J ends lost 3 bases and 3 bases respectively, with 15 bases between them. Germline V gene sequence: CDR1 LGHDT, CDR2 YNNKEL (reference sequence). This CDR3 region has 15 residues. The CDR3 DNA reads as TGTGCCAGCAGCCAGCACCCGGGACTGAACTACGAGCAGTACTTC. Protein sequence: CASSQHPGLNYEQYF.

The gene calls are TRBV7-2 and TRBJ2-7; a possible D gene is TRBD2 (6 bases). V lost 6 bases to trimming and J lost 2 bases, with 17 bases between them. The CDR3 runs to 15 residues. Per the germline V gene, CDR1 is SGHTA and CDR2 is FQGNSA. The CDR3 DNA is TGTGCCAGCAGTCCGAAAAGTAGCGGAACCTACGAGCAGTACTTC. It encodes CASSPKSSGTYEQYF.

This chain connects TRBV2 to TRBJ1-1; D may be TRBD1 (5 bases). The V and J ends lost 6 bases and 0 bases respectively, with 17 bases between them. The CDR3 covers 16 residues. Germline loops: CDR1 SNHLY, CDR2 FYNNEI. The CDR3 DNA reads TGTGCCAGCAGGCGTGGGGCAAGGGGAATGAACACTGAAGCTTTCTTT. This encodes CASRRGARGMNTEAFF.

In this sample, this clone turned up a few times. V is TRBV3-1 (or the pseudogene TRBV3-2) and J is TRBJ2-5; D is undetermined. This CDR3 region has 11 residues. From germline, CDR1 is LGHDT and CDR2 YNNKEL (reference sequence). Trimming shortened V by 2 bases and J by 5 bases, and 3 bases separated the two germline ends. The CDR3: CASSQMETQYF. The CDR3 nucleotides read TGTGCCAGCAGCCAAATGGAGACCCAGTACTTC.

This chain connects TRBV19 to TRBJ1-2; TRBD1 agrees at 8 bases. Germline lookup yields CDR1 LNHDA and CDR2 SQIVND (reference sequence). V shed 3 bases and J 4 bases; nucleotides not matched to a gene: 10. This CDR3 spans 16 amino acids. CDR3 nucleotides: TGTGCCAGTAGTATCGCCTCCGGGACAGGAGGCTATGGCTACACCTTC. Amino acids: CASSIASGTGGYGYTF.

The chain is built from TRBV28 and TRBJ2-3, with D possibly matching TRBD2 (5 bases). This CDR3 has 13 residues. V was shortened by 4 bases and J by 5 bases, with 10 bases between the two germline ends. CDR1 and CDR2 (germline): MDHEN, SYDVKM. The CDR3 nucleotides read TGTGCCAGCAGTTGGGCCGGGGTAGATACGCAGTATTTT. This sequence encodes CASSWAGVDTQYF.

The V call is TRBV7-2, the J call TRBJ1-1; D remains ambiguous. The V end was cut by 1 base, the J end by 1 base, with 10 bases between. Germline CDR1 is SGHTA and CDR2 is FQGNSA. This CDR3 region has 15 residues. CDR3 sequence reads: CASSLVYGWNTEAFF. Here the CDR3 DNA reads TGTGCCAGCAGCTTAGTTTACGGGTGGAACACTGAAGCTTTCTTT.

The chain links TRBV14 to TRBJ2-1; D is unclear. From germline, CDR1 is SGHDN and CDR2 FVKESK. The CDR3 is made up of 14 amino acids. With 1 base removed from V and 0 bases from J, the gap between germline ends came to 4 bases. The DNA of the CDR3 is TGTGCCAGCAGCCAAGTTAGCTCCTACAATGAGCAGTTCTTC. Protein: CASSQVSSYNEQFF.

The J gene is TRBJ1-6, the V gene TRBV18; the D is unclear. The CDR3 totals 14 residues. The germline gives CDR1 KGHSH, CDR2 LQKENI. Between the trimmed V and J ends, which lost 2 bases and 0 bases, there was a span of 2 bases. The CDR3 DNA follows: TGTGCCAGCTCACCAGGCTCCTATAATTCACCCCTCCACTTT. Its protein is CASSPGSYNSPLHF.

The chain joins TRBV3-1 (or the pseudogene TRBV3-2) to TRBJ2-1; D unresolved. In germline, CDR1 is LGHDT, CDR2 YNNKEL (reference sequence). This CDR3 has 15 amino acids. V was pared by 0 bases and J by 5 bases, with 11 bases between. The DNA of the CDR3 is TGTGCCAGCAGCCAAGATCACGGTACACACAATGAGCAGTTCTTC. Translation gives CASSQDHGTHNEQFF.

This sequence joins TRBV6-5 and TRBJ1-5; the match to TRBD1 covers 8 bases. J was trimmed by 2 bases and V by 2 bases; bases with no gene match: 2. CDR1 is MNHEY, CDR2 SVGAGI, per germline. This CDR3 comprises 15 residues. The CDR3 region is CASSYQGARNQPQHF. DNA for the CDR3: TGTGCCAGCAGTTACCAGGGGGCCCGCAATCAGCCCCAGCATTTT.

This chain joins TRBV27 and TRBJ2-5; weak D call: TRBD1 (6 bases). Germline V gives CDR1 MNHEY, CDR2 SMNVEV (reference sequence). The CDR3 is 14 amino acids. With 2 bases removed from V and 0 bases from J, the gap between germline ends came to 7 bases. The CDR3 is CASSLGGYQETQYF. CDR3 bases: TGTGCCAGCAGTTTAGGGGGCTACCAAGAGACCCAGTACTTC.

This clone has a handful of counts. V gene TRBV18 combines with J gene TRBJ2-1; D is possibly TRBD1 or TRBD2 (7 bases each). The V gene lost 3 bases and the J gene lost 13 bases, with 16 bases spanning the gap. Germline CDR1 reads KGHSH; CDR2 reads LQKENI. The CDR3 has 13 residues. CDR3 residues: CASSPSQRDRQFF. The CDR3 DNA follows: TGTGCCAGCTCACCGAGTCAGCGGGACAGACAGTTCTTC.

This chain joins TRBV6-2 or TRBV6-3 and TRBJ2-4; no firm D call. The CDR3 has 17 amino acids. V was shortened by 5 bases and J by 0 bases, with 17 bases between the two germline ends. Germline V gene sequence: CDR1 MNHEY, CDR2 SVGEGT. In DNA, the CDR3 is TGTGCCAGCAGTCCGAGATTTGACCAGCTAGCCAAAAACATTCAGTACTTC. It specifies CASSPRFDQLAKNIQYF.

This clone was seen only a few times. The rearrangement joins TRBV5-1 to TRBJ2-2; D might be TRBD1 (6 bases). The germline CDR1 and CDR2 sequences are SGHRS and YFSETQ. Trimming cost V 7 bases and J 3 bases, with 13 bases left between them. The CDR3 length is 14 residues. In DNA form, the CDR3 reads TGCGCCAGCCAGGGGTCCCTGGACACCGGGGAGCTGTTTTTT. Protein sequence: CASQGSLDTGELFF.

The genes are TRBV4-1 and TRBJ1-1; 9 positions match TRBD1. The CDR3 runs 14 residues. Germline-derived CDR1 and CDR2 are MGHRA and YSYEKL. V trimming: 4 bases; J trimming: 4 bases; junction bases outside the gene matches: 4. The chain's CDR3 is CASSRDRDVTEAFF. CDR3 bases: TGCGCCAGCAGCCGGGACAGGGATGTCACTGAAGCTTTCTTT.

The chain links TRBV6-4 to TRBJ2-7; D remains ambiguous. The CDR3 consists of 13 residues. In germline, CDR1 is MRHNA, CDR2 SNTAGT. The ends were cut back, 0 bases at V and 6 bases at J, with 9 bases in the middle. The CDR3 sequence: CASSDSERSEQYF. The CDR3 region has the DNA TGTGCCAGCAGTGACTCAGAGCGTTCCGAGCAGTACTTC.

The V and J genes are TRBV7-2 and TRBJ2-5, with 10 nucleotides matching TRBD1. The germline V gene has CDR1 SGHTA and CDR2 FQGNSA. The CDR3 totals 15 residues. J lost 4 bases, V lost 5 bases, and 7 bases had no gene match. The CDR3 coding sequence is TGTGCCAGCAGCCTTAACGGACAGGGGGGAGAGACCCAGTACTTC. Protein sequence: CASSLNGQGGETQYF.

This clone showed up just a few times. V usage is TRBV19 and J usage is TRBJ1-1; D remains unclear. Germline assignment: CDR1 LNHDA and CDR2 SQIVND (reference sequence). The CDR3 totals 13 residues. V shed 5 bases and J shed 0 bases, with 7 bases lying between them. The CDR3 reads CASSPYMNTEAFF. The CDR3 DNA reads TGTGCCAGTAGTCCCTATATGAACACTGAAGCTTTCTTT.

V gene TRBV19 combines with J gene TRBJ2-2; a weak D match, TRBD2 (7 bases). The CDR3 sequence is 13 residues long. Trimming cost V 5 bases and J 4 bases, with 8 bases left between them. Germline V gives CDR1 LNHDA, CDR2 SQIVND (reference sequence). CDR3 coding DNA: TGTGCCAGTAGTCGGGGGGCCACCGGGGAGCTGTTTTTT. It codes for CASSRGATGELFF.

This clone was seen once. The genes are TRBV28 and TRBJ2-7, with 12 bases matching TRBD1. CDR1 and CDR2 (germline): MDHEN, SYDVKM. V lost 9 bases to trimming and J lost 5 bases; unmatched junction nucleotides: 5. The CDR3 sequence is 13 residues long. The CDR3 is CASTGTGGDEQYF. The CDR3 region has the DNA TGTGCCAGTACCGGGACAGGGGGCGACGAGCAGTACTTC.